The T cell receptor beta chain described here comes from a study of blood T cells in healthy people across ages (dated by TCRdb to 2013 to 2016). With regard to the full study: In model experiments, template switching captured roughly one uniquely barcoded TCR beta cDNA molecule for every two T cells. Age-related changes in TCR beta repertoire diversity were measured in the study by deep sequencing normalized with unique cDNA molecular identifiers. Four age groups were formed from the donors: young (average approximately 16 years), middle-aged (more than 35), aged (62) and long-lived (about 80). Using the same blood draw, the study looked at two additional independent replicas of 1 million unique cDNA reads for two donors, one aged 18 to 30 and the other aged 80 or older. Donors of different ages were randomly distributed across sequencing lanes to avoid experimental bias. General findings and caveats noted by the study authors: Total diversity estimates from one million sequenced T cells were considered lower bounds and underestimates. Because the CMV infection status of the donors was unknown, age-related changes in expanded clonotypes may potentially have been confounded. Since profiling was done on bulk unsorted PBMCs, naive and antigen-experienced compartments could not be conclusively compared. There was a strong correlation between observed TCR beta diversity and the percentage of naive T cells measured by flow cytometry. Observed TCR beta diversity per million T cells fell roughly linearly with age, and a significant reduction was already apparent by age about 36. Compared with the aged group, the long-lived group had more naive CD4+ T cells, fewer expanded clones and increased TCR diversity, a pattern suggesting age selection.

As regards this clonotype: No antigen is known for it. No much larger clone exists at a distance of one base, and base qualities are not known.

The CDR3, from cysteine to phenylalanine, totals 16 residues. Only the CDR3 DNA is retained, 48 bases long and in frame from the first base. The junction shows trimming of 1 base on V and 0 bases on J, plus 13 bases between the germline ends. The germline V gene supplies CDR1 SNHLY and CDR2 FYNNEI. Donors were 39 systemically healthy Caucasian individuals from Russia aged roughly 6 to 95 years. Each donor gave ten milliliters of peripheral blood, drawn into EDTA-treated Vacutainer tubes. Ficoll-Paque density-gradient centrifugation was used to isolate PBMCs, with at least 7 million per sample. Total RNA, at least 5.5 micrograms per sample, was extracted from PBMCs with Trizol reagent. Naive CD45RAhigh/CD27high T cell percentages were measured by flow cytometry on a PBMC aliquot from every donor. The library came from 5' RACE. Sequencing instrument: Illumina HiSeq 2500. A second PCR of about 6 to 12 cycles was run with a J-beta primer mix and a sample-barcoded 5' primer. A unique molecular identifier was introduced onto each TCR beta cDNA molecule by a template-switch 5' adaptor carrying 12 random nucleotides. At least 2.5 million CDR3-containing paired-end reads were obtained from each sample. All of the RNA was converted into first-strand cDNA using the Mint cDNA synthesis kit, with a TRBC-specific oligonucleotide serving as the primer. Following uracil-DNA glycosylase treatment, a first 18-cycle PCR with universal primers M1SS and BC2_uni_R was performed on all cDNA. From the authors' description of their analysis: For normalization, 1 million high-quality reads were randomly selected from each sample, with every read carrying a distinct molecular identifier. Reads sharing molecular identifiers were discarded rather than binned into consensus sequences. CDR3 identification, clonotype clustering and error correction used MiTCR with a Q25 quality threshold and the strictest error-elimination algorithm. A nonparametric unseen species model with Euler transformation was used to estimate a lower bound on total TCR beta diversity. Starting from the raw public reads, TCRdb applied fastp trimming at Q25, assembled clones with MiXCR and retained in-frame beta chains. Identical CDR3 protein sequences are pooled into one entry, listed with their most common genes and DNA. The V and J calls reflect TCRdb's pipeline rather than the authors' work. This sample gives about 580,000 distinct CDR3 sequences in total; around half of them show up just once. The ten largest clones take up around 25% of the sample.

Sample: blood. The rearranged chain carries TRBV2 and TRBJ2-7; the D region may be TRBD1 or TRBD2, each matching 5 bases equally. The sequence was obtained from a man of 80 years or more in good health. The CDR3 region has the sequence CASSEGGTLGSYEQYF. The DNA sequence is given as TGTGCCAGCAGTGAAGGTGGGACCCTTGGCTCCTACGAGCAGTACTTC.